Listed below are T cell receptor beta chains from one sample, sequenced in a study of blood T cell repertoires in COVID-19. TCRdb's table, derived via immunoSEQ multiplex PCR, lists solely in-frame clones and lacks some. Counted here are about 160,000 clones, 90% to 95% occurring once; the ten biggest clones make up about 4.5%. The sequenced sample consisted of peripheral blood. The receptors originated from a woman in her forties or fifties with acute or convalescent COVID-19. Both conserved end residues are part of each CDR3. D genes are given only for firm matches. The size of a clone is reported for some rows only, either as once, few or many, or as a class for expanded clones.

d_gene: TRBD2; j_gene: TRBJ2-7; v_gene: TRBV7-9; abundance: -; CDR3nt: TGTGCCAGCAGCTTAATAAGCGGGGGGCGGGCCGAGCAGTACTTC; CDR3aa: CASSLISGGRAEQYF
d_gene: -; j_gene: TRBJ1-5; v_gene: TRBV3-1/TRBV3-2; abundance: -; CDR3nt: TGTGCCAGCAGCCAAGATCGAGGGGGTACTCAGCCCCAGCATTTT; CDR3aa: CASSQDRGGTQPQHF
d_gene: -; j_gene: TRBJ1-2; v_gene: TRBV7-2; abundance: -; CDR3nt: TGTGCCAGCAGCTTAGCGCCACAGGACTATGGCTACACCTTC; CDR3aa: CASSLAPQDYGYTF
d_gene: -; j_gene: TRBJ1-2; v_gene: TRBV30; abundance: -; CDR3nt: TGTGCCTGGAATCGGCAGTCTCTAGATGGCTACACCTTC; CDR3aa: CAWNRQSLDGYTF
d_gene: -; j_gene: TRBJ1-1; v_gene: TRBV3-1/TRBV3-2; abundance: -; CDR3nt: TGTGCCAGCAGCCAGGTACAGTCTAACACTGAAGCTTTCTTT; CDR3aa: CASSQVQSNTEAFF
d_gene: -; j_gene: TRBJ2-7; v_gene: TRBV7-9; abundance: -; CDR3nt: TGTGCCAGCAGCGCCGGATTGGGAGGCGAGCAGTACTTC; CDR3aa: CASSAGLGGEQYF
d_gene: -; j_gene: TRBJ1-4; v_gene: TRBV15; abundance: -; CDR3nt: TGTGCCACCAGCGACAGGCAAAATGAAAAACTGTTTTTT; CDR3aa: CATSDRQNEKLFF
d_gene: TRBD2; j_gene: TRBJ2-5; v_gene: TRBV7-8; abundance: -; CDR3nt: TGTGCCAGCAGCACGAAACTAGCGGGAGGAGGAGAAGAGACCCAGTACTTC; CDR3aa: CASSTKLAGGGEETQYF
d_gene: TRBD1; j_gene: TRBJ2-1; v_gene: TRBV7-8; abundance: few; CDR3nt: TGTGCCAGCAACCTCGGGACAGGGGGTTCCAATGAGCAGTTCTTC; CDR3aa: CASNLGTGGSNEQFF
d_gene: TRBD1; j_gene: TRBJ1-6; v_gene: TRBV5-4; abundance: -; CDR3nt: TGTGCCAGCAGCTTGGAGGGGGCAGGGGGGACCTATAATTCACCCCTCCACTTT; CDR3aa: CASSLEGAGGTYNSPLHF
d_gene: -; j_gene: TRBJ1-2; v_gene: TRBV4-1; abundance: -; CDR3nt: TGCGCCAGCAGCCAAGGGGGAGGGACGGGGTATGGCTACACCTTC; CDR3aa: CASSQGGGTGYGYTF
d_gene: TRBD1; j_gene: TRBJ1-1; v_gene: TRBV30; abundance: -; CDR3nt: TGTGCCTGGTCGGACAGGTTTGAAGCTTTCTTT; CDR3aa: CAWSDRFEAFF
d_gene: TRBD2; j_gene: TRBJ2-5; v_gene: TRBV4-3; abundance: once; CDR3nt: TGCGCCAGCAGCCCACCCCGACTGGCGCGGGAGGGCCGAGAGACCCAGTACTTC; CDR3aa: CASSPPRLAREGRETQYF
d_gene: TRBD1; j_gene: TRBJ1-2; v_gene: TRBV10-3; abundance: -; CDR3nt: TGTGCCATCAGTGACCCAGGGGGTGGCTACACCTTC; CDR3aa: CAISDPGGGYTF
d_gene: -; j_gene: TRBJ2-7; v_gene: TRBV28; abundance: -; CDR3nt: TGTGCCAGCAGCAAAACGGTCTCCACTACTAGCTCCTACGAGCAGTACTTC; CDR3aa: CASSKTVSTTSSYEQYF
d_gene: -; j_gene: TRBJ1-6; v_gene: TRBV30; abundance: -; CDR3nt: TGTGCCGTATCATCCGGGACTACGGATTCACCCCTCCACTTT; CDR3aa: CAVSSGTTDSPLHF
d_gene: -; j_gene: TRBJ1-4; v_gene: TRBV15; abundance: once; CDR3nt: TGTGCCACCAGCAGATCTGGGACTGCAACTAATGAAAAACTGTTTTTT; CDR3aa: CATSRSGTATNEKLFF
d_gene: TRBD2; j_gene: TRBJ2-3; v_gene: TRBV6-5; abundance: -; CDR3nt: TGTGCCAGCAGTCTTGGGACTACTCACACAGATACGCAGTATTTT; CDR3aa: CASSLGTTHTDTQYF
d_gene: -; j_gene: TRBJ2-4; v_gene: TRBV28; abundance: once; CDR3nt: TGTGCCAGCGAGACAGGACGGAAAAACATTCAGTACTTC; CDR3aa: CASETGRKNIQYF
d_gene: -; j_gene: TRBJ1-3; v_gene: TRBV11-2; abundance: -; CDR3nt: TGTGCCAGCAGAACTGGTTTCTCTGGAAACACCATATATTTT; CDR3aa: CASRTGFSGNTIYF
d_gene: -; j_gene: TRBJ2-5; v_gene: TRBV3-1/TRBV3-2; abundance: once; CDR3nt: TGTGCCAGCAGTGCAGACAGGCAAGAGACCCAGTACTTC; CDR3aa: CASSADRQETQYF
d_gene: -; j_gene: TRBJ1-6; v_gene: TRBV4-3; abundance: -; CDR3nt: TGCGCCAGCAGCCAAGATGTTGGGGCAAATTCACCCCTCCACTTT; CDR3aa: CASSQDVGANSPLHF
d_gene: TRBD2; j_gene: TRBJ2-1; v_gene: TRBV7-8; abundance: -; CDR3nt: TGTGCCAGCACCCTGAAAATAGCGGGAGTGAGTGACAATGAGCAGTTCTTC; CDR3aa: CASTLKIAGVSDNEQFF
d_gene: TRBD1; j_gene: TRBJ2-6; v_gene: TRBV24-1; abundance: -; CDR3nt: TGTGCCACCAGTGATCCCGGGACAGGGGCCGGGGCCAACGTCCTGACTTTC; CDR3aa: CATSDPGTGAGANVLTF
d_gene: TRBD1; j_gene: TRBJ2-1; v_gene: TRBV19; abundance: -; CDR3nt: TGTGCCAGTAGTAGGACGGGACAGGGGGTAAATGAGCAGTTCTTC; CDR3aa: CASSRTGQGVNEQFF
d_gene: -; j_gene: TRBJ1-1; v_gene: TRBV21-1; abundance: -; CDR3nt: TGTGCCAGTGACCGCACAGGATTGAACACTGAAGCTTTCTTT; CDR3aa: CASDRTGLNTEAFF
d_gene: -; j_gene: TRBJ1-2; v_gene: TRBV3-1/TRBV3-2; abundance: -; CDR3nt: TGTGCCAGCAGCCCCCAGTCTAACTATGGCTACACCTTC; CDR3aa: CASSPQSNYGYTF
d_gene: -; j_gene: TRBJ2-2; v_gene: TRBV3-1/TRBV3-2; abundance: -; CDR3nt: TGTGCCAGCAGCCCCTGGGAACAGGGTGACACCGGGGAGCTGTTTTTT; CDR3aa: CASSPWEQGDTGELFF
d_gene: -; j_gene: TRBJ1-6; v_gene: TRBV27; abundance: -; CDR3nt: TGTGCCAGCAAACCCGACACGTTAGTTGATTCACCCCTCCACTTT; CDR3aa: CASKPDTLVDSPLHF
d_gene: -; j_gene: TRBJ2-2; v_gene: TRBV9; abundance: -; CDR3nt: TGTGCCAGCAGCCGATCGGGAACCGGGGAGCTGTTTTTT; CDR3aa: CASSRSGTGELFF
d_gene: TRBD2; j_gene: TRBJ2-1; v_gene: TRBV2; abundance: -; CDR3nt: TGTGCCAGCAGTGACGCGGGACTAGCCTCCAATGAGCAGTTCTTC; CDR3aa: CASSDAGLASNEQFF
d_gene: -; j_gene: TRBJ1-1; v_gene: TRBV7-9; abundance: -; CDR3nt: TGTGCCAGCAGCTTAACACAGGATAACACTGAAGCTTTCTTT; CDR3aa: CASSLTQDNTEAFF
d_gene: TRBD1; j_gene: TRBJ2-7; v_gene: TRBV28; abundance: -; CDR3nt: TGTGCCAGCAGTTCACCCTGGACAGGCCACTTCGAGCAGTACTTC; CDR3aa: CASSSPWTGHFEQYF
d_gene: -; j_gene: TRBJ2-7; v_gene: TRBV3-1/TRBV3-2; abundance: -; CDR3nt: TGTGCCAGCAGCCAGGGCTCAGAAGCTACCTACGAGCAGTACTTC; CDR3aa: CASSQGSEATYEQYF
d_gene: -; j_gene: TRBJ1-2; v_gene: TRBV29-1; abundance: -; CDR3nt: TGCAGCGTTGCTCCCCGCTTAGCTAACTATGGCTACACCTTC; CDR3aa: CSVAPRLANYGYTF
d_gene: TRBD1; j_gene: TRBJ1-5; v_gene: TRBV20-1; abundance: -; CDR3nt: TGCAGTGCTAGTATTTGGCAGGGGGCCCTTGGAAGCAATCAGCCCCAGCATTTT; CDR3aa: CSASIWQGALGSNQPQHF
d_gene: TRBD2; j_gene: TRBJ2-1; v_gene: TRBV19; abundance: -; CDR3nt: TGTGCCAGTAACCGGGAGGGGAGGGGTGAGCAGTTCTTC; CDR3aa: CASNREGRGEQFF
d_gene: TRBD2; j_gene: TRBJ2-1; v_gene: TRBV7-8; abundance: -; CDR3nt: TGTGCCAGCAGCTTAGTGGGGACTAGCGGGAGGGCAGATGAGCAGTTCTTC; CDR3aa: CASSLVGTSGRADEQFF
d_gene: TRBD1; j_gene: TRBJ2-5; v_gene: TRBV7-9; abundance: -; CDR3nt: TGTGCCAGCAGCTCCTCCGGGACAGTGAGCCAAGAGACCCAGTACTTC; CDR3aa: CASSSSGTVSQETQYF
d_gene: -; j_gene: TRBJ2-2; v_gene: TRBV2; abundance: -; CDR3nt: TGTGCCAGCAGTGAAGCGGGCCAGTCTACCGGGGAGCTGTTTTTT; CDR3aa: CASSEAGQSTGELFF
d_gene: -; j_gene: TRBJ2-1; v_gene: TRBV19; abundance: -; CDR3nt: TGTGCCAGTAGTATGGGGAGCAGTTATTACAATGAGCAGTTCTTC; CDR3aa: CASSMGSSYYNEQFF
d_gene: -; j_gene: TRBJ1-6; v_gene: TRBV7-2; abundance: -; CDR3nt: TGTGCCAGCAGCTTAGGCGGGGCCCCCGGATTTTCACCCCTCCACTTT; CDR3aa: CASSLGGAPGFSPLHF
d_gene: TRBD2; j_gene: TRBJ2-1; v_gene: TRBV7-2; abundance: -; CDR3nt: TGTGCCAGCAGCTTGGAGCGGGGGTCAACCTACAATGAGCAGTTCTTC; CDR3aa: CASSLERGSTYNEQFF
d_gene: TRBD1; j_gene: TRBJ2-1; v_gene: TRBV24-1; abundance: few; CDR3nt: TGTGCCACCAGTGGGGTGGACAGGGCGTCCGGTGAGCAGTTCTTC; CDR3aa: CATSGVDRASGEQFF
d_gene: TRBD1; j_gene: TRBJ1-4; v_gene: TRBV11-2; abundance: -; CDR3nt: TGTGCCAGCAGCGCTGACAGGGGAGGAGAAAAACTGTTTTTT; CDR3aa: CASSADRGGEKLFF
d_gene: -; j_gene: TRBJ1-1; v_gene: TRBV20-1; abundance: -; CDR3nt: TGCAGTGCTACAGGGACTGAAGCTTTCTTT; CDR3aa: CSATGTEAFF
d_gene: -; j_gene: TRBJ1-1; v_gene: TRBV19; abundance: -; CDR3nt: TGTGCCACTCAAGACATTTCAGGGATTTCCACTGAAGCTTTCTTT; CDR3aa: CATQDISGISTEAFF
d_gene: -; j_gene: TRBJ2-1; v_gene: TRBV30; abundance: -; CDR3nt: TGTGCCTGGAGTCTAGCCCTATACAATGAGCAGTTCTTC; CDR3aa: CAWSLALYNEQFF
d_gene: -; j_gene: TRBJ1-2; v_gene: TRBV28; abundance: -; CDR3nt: TGTGCCAGCAGTTTGGGTGGCCGAGGGTGGAACTATGGCTACACCTTC; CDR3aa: CASSLGGRGWNYGYTF
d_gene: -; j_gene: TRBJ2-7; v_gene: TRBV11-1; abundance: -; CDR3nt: TGTGCCAGCAGCTTAGCGAAGCCGTCAAGCTCCTACGAGCAGTACTTC; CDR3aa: CASSLAKPSSSYEQYF
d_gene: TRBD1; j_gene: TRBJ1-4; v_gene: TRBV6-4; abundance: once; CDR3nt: TGTGCCAGCAGCGCCTACCAAGACAGGGGGGGAGTTGAAAAACTGTTTTTT; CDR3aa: CASSAYQDRGGVEKLFF
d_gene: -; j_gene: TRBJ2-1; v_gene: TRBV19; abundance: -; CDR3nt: TGTGCCAGTAGGTGGACAGATACCCTTAGTGAGCAGTTCTTC; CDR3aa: CASRWTDTLSEQFF
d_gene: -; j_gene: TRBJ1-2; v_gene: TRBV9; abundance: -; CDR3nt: TGTGCCAGCAGCGTAGGGGCAGGGGAGGGCTACACCTTC; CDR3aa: CASSVGAGEGYTF